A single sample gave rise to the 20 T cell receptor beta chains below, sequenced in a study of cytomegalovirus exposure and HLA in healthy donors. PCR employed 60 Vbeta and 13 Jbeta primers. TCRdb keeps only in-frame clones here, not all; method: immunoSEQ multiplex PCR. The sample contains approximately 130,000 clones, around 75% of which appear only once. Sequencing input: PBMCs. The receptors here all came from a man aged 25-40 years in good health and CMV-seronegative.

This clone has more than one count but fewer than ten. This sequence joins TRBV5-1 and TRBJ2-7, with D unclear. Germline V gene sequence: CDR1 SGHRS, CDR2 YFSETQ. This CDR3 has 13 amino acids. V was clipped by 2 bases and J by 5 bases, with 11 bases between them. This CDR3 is CASSFRQGDEQYF. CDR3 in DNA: TGCGCCAGCAGCTTCAGACAAGGCGACGAGCAGTACTTC. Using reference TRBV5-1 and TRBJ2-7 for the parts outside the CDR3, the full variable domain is KAGVTQTPRYLIKTRGQQVTLSCSPISGHRSVSWYQQTPGQGLQFLFEYFSETQRNKGNFPGRFSGRQFSNSRSEMNVSTLELGDSALYLCASSFRQGDEQYFGPGTRLTVT.

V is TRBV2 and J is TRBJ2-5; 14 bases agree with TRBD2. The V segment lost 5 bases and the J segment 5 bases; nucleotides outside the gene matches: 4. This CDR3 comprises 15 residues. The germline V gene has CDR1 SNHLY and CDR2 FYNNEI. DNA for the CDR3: TGTGCCAGCAGTCGGACTAGCGGGAGGATGGAGACCCAGTACTTC. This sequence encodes CASSRTSGRMETQYF.

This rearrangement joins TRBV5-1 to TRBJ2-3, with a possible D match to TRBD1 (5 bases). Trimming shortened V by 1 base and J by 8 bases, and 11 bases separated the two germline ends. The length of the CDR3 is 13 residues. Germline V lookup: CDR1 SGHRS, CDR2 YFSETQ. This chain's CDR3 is CASSLLVQGTQYF. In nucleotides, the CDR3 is TGCGCCAGCAGCTTGTTGGTTCAGGGTACGCAGTATTTT.

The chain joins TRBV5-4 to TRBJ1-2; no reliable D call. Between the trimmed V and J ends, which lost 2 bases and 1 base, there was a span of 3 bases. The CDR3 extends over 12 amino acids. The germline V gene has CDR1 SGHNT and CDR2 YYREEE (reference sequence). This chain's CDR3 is CASSFINYGYTF. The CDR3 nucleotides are TGTGCCAGCAGCTTTATTAACTATGGCTACACCTTC.

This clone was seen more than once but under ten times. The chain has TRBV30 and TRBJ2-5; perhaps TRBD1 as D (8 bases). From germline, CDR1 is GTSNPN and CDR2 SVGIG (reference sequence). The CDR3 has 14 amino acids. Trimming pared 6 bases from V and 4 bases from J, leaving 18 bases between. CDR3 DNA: TGTGCCTGTGGAGTCACAGGGGGGGGAGAGACCCAGTACTTC. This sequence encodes CACGVTGGGETQYF.

The CDR3 reads CASSQKTDTNEKLFF. CDR3 nucleotide sequence: TGCGCCAGCAGCCAAAAGACAGACACTAATGAAAAACTGTTTTTT. The chain uses TRBV4-3 and TRBJ1-4, with D perhaps TRBD1 (5 bases). V was clipped by 2 bases and J by 2 bases, with 9 bases between them. CDR3 size: 15 residues. Germline V CDR1 and CDR2: LGHNA, YSLEER.

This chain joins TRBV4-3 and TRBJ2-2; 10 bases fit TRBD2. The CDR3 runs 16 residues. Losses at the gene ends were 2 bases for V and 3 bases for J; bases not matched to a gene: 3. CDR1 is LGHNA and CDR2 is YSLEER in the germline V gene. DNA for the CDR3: TGCGCCAGCAGCCAACTAGCGGGAGTCTACACCGGGGAGCTGTTTTTT. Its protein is CASSQLAGVYTGELFF.

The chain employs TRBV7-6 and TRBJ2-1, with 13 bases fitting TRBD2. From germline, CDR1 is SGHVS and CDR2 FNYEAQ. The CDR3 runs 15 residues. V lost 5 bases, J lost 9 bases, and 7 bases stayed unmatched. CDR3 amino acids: CASSLLAGGPSEQFF. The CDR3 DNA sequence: TGTGCCAGCAGCCTACTAGCGGGAGGGCCGAGTGAGCAGTTCTTC.

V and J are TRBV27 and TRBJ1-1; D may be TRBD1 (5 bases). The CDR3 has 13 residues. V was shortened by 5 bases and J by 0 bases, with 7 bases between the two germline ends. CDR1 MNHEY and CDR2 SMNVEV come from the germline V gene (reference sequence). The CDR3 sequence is CASSQGMNTEAFF. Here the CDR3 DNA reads TGTGCCAGCAGTCAGGGTATGAACACTGAAGCTTTCTTT.

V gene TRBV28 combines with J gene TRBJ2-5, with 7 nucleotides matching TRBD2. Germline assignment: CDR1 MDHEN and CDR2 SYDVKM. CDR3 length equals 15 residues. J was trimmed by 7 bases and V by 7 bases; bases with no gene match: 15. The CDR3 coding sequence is TGTGCCAGCAAGGAGGAGCGGGGTGGGGTTGGGACCCAGTACTTC. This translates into CASKEERGGVGTQYF.

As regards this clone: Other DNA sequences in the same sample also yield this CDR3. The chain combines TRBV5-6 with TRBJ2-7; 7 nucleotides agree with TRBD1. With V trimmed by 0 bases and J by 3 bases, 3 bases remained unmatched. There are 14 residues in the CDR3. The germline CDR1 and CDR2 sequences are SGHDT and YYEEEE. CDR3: CASSLGQGRYEQYF. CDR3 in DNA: TGTGCCAGCAGCTTGGGACAGGGTCGCTACGAGCAGTACTTC.

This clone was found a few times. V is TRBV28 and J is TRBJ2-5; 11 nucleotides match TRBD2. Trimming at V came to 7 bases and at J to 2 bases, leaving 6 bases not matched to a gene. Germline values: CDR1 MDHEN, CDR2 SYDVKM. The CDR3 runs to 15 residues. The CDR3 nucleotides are TGTGCCAGCAACCGAGCTAGCGGGGGGCAAGAGACCCAGTACTTC. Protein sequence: CASNRASGGQETQYF.

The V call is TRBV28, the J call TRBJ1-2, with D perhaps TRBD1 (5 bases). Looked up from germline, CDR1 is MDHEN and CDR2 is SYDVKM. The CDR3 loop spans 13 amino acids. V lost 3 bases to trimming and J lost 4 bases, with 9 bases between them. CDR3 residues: CASSLGGVYGYTF. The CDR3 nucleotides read TGTGCCAGCAGTTTGGGGGGGGTCTATGGCTACACCTTC.

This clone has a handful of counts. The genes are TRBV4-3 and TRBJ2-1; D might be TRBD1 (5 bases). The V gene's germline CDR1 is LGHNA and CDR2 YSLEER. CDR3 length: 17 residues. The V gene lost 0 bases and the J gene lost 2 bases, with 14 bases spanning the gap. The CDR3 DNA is TGCGCCAGCAGCCAAGACTTTCTCCGCAGGGCCTACAATGAGCAGTTCTTC. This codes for CASSQDFLRRAYNEQFF.

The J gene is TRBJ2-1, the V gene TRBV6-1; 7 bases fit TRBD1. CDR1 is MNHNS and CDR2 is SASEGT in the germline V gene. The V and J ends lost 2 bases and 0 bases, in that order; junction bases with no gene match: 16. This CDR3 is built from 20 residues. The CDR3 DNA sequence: TGTGCCAGCAGTGAAACCCAGGGGGTTCTTACTACAAGCTCCTACAATGAGCAGTTCTTC. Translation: CASSETQGVLTTSSYNEQFF.

The CDR3 nucleotides read TGTGCCAGCAGCTTAGTAACAGGGGAAGATGAAAAACTGTTTTTT. It translates to CASSLVTGEDEKLFF. The chain combines TRBV7-9 with TRBJ1-4, with 7 positions matching TRBD1. CDR3 length: 15 residues. Germline V lookup: CDR1 SEHNR, CDR2 FQNEAQ (reference sequence). With V trimmed by 1 base and J by 6 bases, 5 bases remained unmatched.

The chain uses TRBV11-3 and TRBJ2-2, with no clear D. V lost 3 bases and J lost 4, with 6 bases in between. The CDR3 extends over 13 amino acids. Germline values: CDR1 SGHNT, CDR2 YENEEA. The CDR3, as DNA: TGTGCCAGCAGCTTTCTATCCACCGGGGAGCTGTTTTTT. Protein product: CASSFLSTGELFF.

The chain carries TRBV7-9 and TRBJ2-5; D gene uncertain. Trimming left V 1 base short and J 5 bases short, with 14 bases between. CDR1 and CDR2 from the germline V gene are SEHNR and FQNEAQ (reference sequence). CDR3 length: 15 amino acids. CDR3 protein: CASSLETNTRETQYF. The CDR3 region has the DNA TGTGCCAGCAGCTTAGAAACAAACACCAGGGAGACCCAGTACTTC.

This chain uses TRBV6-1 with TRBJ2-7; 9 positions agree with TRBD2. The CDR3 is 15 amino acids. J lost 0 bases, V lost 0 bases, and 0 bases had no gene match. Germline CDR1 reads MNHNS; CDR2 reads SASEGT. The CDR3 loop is CASSEASGSSYEQYF. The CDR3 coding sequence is TGTGCCAGCAGTGAAGCTAGCGGGAGCTCCTACGAGCAGTACTTC.

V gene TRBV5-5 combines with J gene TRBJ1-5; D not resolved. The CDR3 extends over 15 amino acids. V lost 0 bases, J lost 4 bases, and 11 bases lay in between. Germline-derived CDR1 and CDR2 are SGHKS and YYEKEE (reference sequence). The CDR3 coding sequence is TGTGCCAGCAGCTTGGGCTCCACGGGGAATCAGCCCCAGCATTTT. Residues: CASSLGSTGNQPQHF.